This T cell receptor beta chain was found in a study of blood T cell repertoires in COVID-19. For the study at large: Researchers got acute and convalescent COVID-19 samples from the United States, Italy and Spain. PBMCs, B-cell-depleted T cells, or T cells were the source of the cDNA or gDNA that made up the material.

This clone was picked up a small number of times. CDR1 is LGHNA and CDR2 is YSLEER in the germline V gene. The CDR3 is made up of 14 amino acids. Trimming took off 4 bases at V and 4 bases at J, with 13 bases between the two ends. Sequencing was performed with immunoSEQ multiplex PCR; in TCRdb, only in-frame clones are kept and a portion is missing. The profile covers 200,000 to 250,000 clones, with about 85% appearing a single time and roughly 12% taken by the ten largest. The sequence came from a woman between 18 and 29 years old who had recovered from COVID-19. The V call is TRBV4-3, the J call TRBJ1-2; a weak D match, TRBD1 (6 bases). The sequenced sample was peripheral blood. CDR3 in DNA: TGCGCCAGCAGCCCTGCAGGACAGCGCTATGGCTACACCTTC. Protein product: CASSPAGQRYGYTF.